Listed here are 2 T cell receptor beta chains from one sample, sequenced in a study of blood T cell repertoires in COVID-19. Repertoires were generated with immunoSEQ multiplex PCR, while TCRdb's copy carries only in-frame clones and drops some. The sample records 90,000 to 110,000 clones, less than 90% being singletons. The specimen was peripheral blood. These TCRs come from a woman aged 55-69 years with acute or convalescent COVID-19.

The chain couples TRBV3-1 (or the pseudogene TRBV3-2) to TRBJ1-6; 7 bases agree with TRBD1. The germline gives CDR1 LGHDT, CDR2 YNNKEL (reference sequence). CDR3 size: 16 residues. Trimming removed 1 base from V and 8 bases from J; junction bases left unmatched: 8. The CDR3 sequence: CASSQARGRGDSPLHF. CDR3 DNA sequence: TGTGCCAGCAGCCAAGCTAGGGGGCGCGGGGATTCACCCCTCCACTTT.

V is TRBV29-1 and J is TRBJ1-2; a weak D match, TRBD1 (6 bases). The V gene lost 7 bases and the J gene lost 7 bases, with 16 bases spanning the gap. Germline V CDR1 and CDR2: SQVTM, ANQGSEA. The CDR3 extends over 12 amino acids. Here the CDR3 reads CSAHRGAGGYTF. The CDR3 DNA reads as TGCAGCGCCCACCGGGGGGCGGGTGGCTACACCTTC.